Listed below are T cell receptor beta chains from one sample, sequenced in a study of OX40 agonist ivuxolimab in advanced cancers. Assay: immunoSEQ multiplex PCR; the TCRdb copy retains only in-frame clones and omits some. The sample includes roughly 70,000 clones, about 83% seen only once; the top ten take about 0.68%. This specimen was CD4+ or CD8+ T cells sorted from blood, taken in a trial of the OX40 agonist ivuxolimab. All receptors come from an adult with an advanced solid tumor such as melanoma, head and neck, liver or kidney cancer. The CDR3 runs from the conserved cysteine through the conserved F or W. Fields, in order: J gene, clone size, V gene, D gene, CDR3 DNA, CDR3 protein. The D gene is left open where the match is weak. Size values are once, few and many counts, or a class for expanded clones, and some rows have none.

J: TRBJ2-4
size: NA
V: TRBV21-1
D: NA
DNA: TGTGCCAGCAGCAAAAATCGAGGGAGGAATGTCTATGCTGAACTAGCCAAAAACATTCAGTACTTC
CDR3: CASSKNRGRNVYAELAKNIQYF

J: TRBJ2-3
size: NA
V: TRBV29-1
D: TRBD2
DNA: TGCAGCGCCCGGGGGGTCTCGGGACTAGGCACAGATACGCAGTATTTT
CDR3: CSARGVSGLGTDTQYF

J: TRBJ2-5
size: once
V: TRBV5-6
D: NA
DNA: TGTGCCAGCAGCTTAACCGGGCAAACGCGGACCCAGTACTTC
CDR3: CASSLTGQTRTQYF

J: TRBJ1-2
size: NA
V: TRBV9
D: TRBD1
DNA: TGTGCCAGCAGCGCTCAGGGGGCGGCAAACTATGGCTACACCTTC
CDR3: CASSAQGAANYGYTF

J: TRBJ1-2
size: NA
V: TRBV29-1
D: NA
DNA: TGCAGCGTTGCCGACCCGGGGCCGATGGGCTACACCTTC
CDR3: CSVADPGPMGYTF

J: TRBJ2-7
size: once
V: TRBV19
D: TRBD1
DNA: TGTGCCAGTAGTGGCGGGGTCGCGGGACAGGGGGGAGAGCAGTACTTC
CDR3: CASSGGVAGQGGEQYF

J: TRBJ1-2
size: NA
V: TRBV7-9
D: NA
DNA: TGTGCCAGCAGCGCCCACCTGGGGGGCTACACCTTC
CDR3: CASSAHLGGYTF

J: TRBJ2-1
size: NA
V: TRBV7-8
D: TRBD2
DNA: TGTGCCAGCAGCCCGGAGACTAGCGGGGGGTACAATGAGCAGTTCTTC
CDR3: CASSPETSGGYNEQFF

J: TRBJ1-3
size: NA
V: TRBV5-4
D: NA
DNA: TGTGCCAGCAGCAACCCGGGTTCGGGAAACACCATATATTTT
CDR3: CASSNPGSGNTIYF

J: TRBJ2-1
size: NA
V: TRBV7-2
D: NA
DNA: TGTGCCAGCTTCACCCCCGGGACCCGCTACAATGAGCAGTTCTTC
CDR3: CASFTPGTRYNEQFF

J: TRBJ2-5
size: NA
V: TRBV5-1
D: NA
DNA: TGCGCCAGCAGCTTGGCCTACAGGTGGACTGCGGAAGAGACCCAGTACTTC
CDR3: CASSLAYRWTAEETQYF

J: TRBJ1-2
size: few
V: TRBV13
D: NA
DNA: TGTGCCAGCAGCTTATGGGCTGCCGGCTACACCTTC
CDR3: CASSLWAAGYTF

J: TRBJ1-1
size: NA
V: TRBV7-2
D: NA
DNA: TGTGCCAGCAGCTTAGTGAGCGGGAGGGGAAGCACTGAAGCTTTCTTT
CDR3: CASSLVSGRGSTEAFF

J: TRBJ1-2
size: NA
V: TRBV6-5
D: NA
DNA: TGTGCCAGCAGTTATGAGGGAGGGATTCGAGGCTACACCTTC
CDR3: CASSYEGGIRGYTF

J: TRBJ1-1
size: NA
V: TRBV18
D: NA
DNA: TGTGCCAGCTCGTACTACAGTACTGAAGCTTTCTTT
CDR3: CASSYYSTEAFF

J: TRBJ2-2
size: few
V: TRBV5-5
D: NA
DNA: TGTGCCAGCAGCACCCCCAACACCGGGGAGCTGTTTTTT
CDR3: CASSTPNTGELFF

J: TRBJ2-7
size: NA
V: TRBV7-2
D: NA
DNA: TGTGCCAGCAGCTTAGACAGGGTCACGCGCGAGCAGTACTTC
CDR3: CASSLDRVTREQYF

J: TRBJ2-1
size: NA
V: TRBV10-1
D: NA
DNA: TGCGCCAGCAGTGGGGGATATGAGCAGTTCTTC
CDR3: CASSGGYEQFF

J: TRBJ2-2
size: NA
V: TRBV5-6
D: NA
DNA: TGTGCCAGCAGCTTGAGGGGACCGTGGAACACCGGGGAGCTGTTTTTT
CDR3: CASSLRGPWNTGELFF

J: TRBJ1-4
size: NA
V: TRBV4-2
D: TRBD1
DNA: TGTGCCAGCAGCCAAGAATGGCTCCAGGGGGCAGACGGTGAAAAACTGTTTTTT
CDR3: CASSQEWLQGADGEKLFF

J: TRBJ1-4
size: NA
V: TRBV6-5
D: NA
DNA: TGTGCCAGCAGTCCAGGACCCAATAATGAAAAACTGTTTTTT
CDR3: CASSPGPNNEKLFF

J: TRBJ1-1
size: NA
V: TRBV9
D: TRBD1
DNA: TGTGCCAGCACGCCCTTGGGACAGGGGGCTCTGAACACTGAAGCTTTCTTT
CDR3: CASTPLGQGALNTEAFF

J: TRBJ1-1
size: NA
V: TRBV6-5
D: NA
DNA: TGTGCCAGCAGTTCCCCTCGGGAGGGATTGGGCACTGAAGCTTTCTTT
CDR3: CASSSPREGLGTEAFF

J: TRBJ2-7
size: few
V: TRBV7-9
D: NA
DNA: TGTGCCAGCAGCTCGGGCGGCGGAACAGGGAAATACGAGCAGTACTTC
CDR3: CASSSGGGTGKYEQYF

J: TRBJ1-4
size: NA
V: TRBV5-4
D: TRBD1
DNA: TGTGCCAGCAGCTCGAGGGGACAGGGTAATGAAAAACTGTTTTTT
CDR3: CASSSRGQGNEKLFF

J: TRBJ1-4
size: NA
V: TRBV2
D: NA
DNA: TGTGCCAGCAGTGGTCGGGCAGCTAATGAAAAACTGTTTTTT
CDR3: CASSGRAANEKLFF

J: TRBJ2-3
size: NA
V: TRBV15
D: NA
DNA: TGTGCCACCAGCAGAGAGATGGGGGCACGGAGTACGCAGTATTTT
CDR3: CATSREMGARSTQYF

J: TRBJ2-2
size: NA
V: TRBV4-1
D: NA
DNA: TGCGCCAGCAGCCCGGGACCGAACACCGGGGAGCTGTTTTTT
CDR3: CASSPGPNTGELFF

J: TRBJ1-1
size: NA
V: TRBV15
D: TRBD1
DNA: TGTGCCACCAGCAGAGGGGACAGGGTCGGGACTGAAGCTTTCTTT
CDR3: CATSRGDRVGTEAFF

J: TRBJ1-1
size: NA
V: TRBV5-1
D: NA
DNA: TGCGCCAGCAGCGGAGCGCCCGGCGGCACTGAAGCTTTCTTT
CDR3: CASSGAPGGTEAFF

J: TRBJ2-3
size: NA
V: TRBV5-4
D: NA
DNA: TGTGCCAGCAGCTTGTCGCTCAACACAGATACGCAGTATTTT
CDR3: CASSLSLNTDTQYF

J: TRBJ1-6
size: NA
V: TRBV4-3
D: NA
DNA: TGCGCCAGCAGCGAGAGGACGGGAGCTATTAAGGCCCTCCACTTT
CDR3: CASSERTGAIKALHF

J: TRBJ1-6
size: NA
V: TRBV9
D: NA
DNA: TGTGCCAGCAGCGTAGATTTAGAGAATAATTCACCCCTCCACTTT
CDR3: CASSVDLENNSPLHF

J: TRBJ2-1
size: NA
V: TRBV6-5
D: NA
DNA: TGTGCCAGCAGTGTGACAAAGAATGAGCAGTTCTTC
CDR3: CASSVTKNEQFF

J: TRBJ2-1
size: NA
V: TRBV25-1
D: NA
DNA: TGTGCCAGCAGTGAAATAGGACAGATTTATGAGCAGTTCTTC
CDR3: CASSEIGQIYEQFF

J: TRBJ2-7
size: NA
V: TRBV4-1
D: NA
DNA: TGCGCCAGCAGCCAAGATAGCGGCCAGGGGGTTCTGCACGAGCAGTACTTC
CDR3: CASSQDSGQGVLHEQYF

J: TRBJ2-2
size: NA
V: TRBV11-3
D: NA
DNA: TGTGCCAGCAGCTTAGGGGAAGGGACGAACACCGGGGAGCTGTTTTTT
CDR3: CASSLGEGTNTGELFF

J: TRBJ1-2
size: NA
V: TRBV5-1
D: NA
DNA: TGCGCCAGCAGTCCCAGGGGCGGGGATGGCTACACCTTC
CDR3: CASSPRGGDGYTF

J: TRBJ1-2
size: NA
V: TRBV25-1
D: NA
DNA: TGTGCCAGCAGTGAATCTGGTAAAGGCTACACCTTC
CDR3: CASSESGKGYTF

J: TRBJ2-7
size: NA
V: TRBV9
D: NA
DNA: TGTGCCAGCAGCCCCCCAGGGGGGTACGAGCAGTACTTC
CDR3: CASSPPGGYEQYF

J: TRBJ2-1
size: NA
V: TRBV5-6
D: TRBD2
DNA: TGTGCCAGCAGCTTGGGCGGGGGTCTCTCCGATGAGCAGTTCTTC
CDR3: CASSLGGGLSDEQFF

J: TRBJ2-3
size: NA
V: TRBV5-1
D: NA
DNA: TGCGCCAGCAGCTCCCCGTTGGGGGGGCCAATCAGCACAGATACGCAGTATTTT
CDR3: CASSSPLGGPISTDTQYF

J: TRBJ2-3
size: NA
V: TRBV29-1
D: NA
DNA: TGCAGCGCCGGTGCTAGCACAGATACGCAGTATTTT
CDR3: CSAGASTDTQYF

J: TRBJ2-7
size: NA
V: TRBV28
D: TRBD1
DNA: TGTGCCAGCAGTTGGGAGGGCCACGGGACAGGGGGCTCCTACGAGCAGTACTTC
CDR3: CASSWEGHGTGGSYEQYF

J: TRBJ1-2
size: NA
V: TRBV5-1
D: NA
DNA: TGCGCCAGCAGCTCCTCTCCGTCAAGGTCAGCTTATGGCTACACCTTC
CDR3: CASSSSPSRSAYGYTF

J: TRBJ1-1
size: few
V: TRBV7-3
D: TRBD1
DNA: TGTGCCAGCAGCCTGACAGGGGGCGACACTGAAGCTTTCTTT
CDR3: CASSLTGGDTEAFF

J: TRBJ2-1
size: NA
V: TRBV19
D: NA
DNA: TGTGCCAGTAGTATGGGCATGGGGGGCCCCTACAATGAGCAGTTCTTC
CDR3: CASSMGMGGPYNEQFF

J: TRBJ1-5
size: NA
V: TRBV29-1
D: TRBD1
DNA: TGCAGCGTCAGTCCCGGGACAGGGGACAATCAGCCCCAGCATTTT
CDR3: CSVSPGTGDNQPQHF

J: TRBJ1-1
size: NA
V: TRBV28
D: NA
DNA: TGTGCCAGCACCTCGCGGGGCGCTGAAGCTTTCTTT
CDR3: CASTSRGAEAFF

J: TRBJ1-4
size: once
V: TRBV29-1
D: TRBD1
DNA: TGCAGCGGACGACAGGGACAGCGGGAAAAACTGTTTTTT
CDR3: CSGRQGQREKLFF

J: TRBJ1-5
size: NA
V: TRBV21-1
D: NA
DNA: TGTGCCAGCAGCATCGGGGTCGACGACAATCAGCCCCAGCATTTT
CDR3: CASSIGVDDNQPQHF

J: TRBJ1-1
size: NA
V: TRBV9
D: NA
DNA: TGTGCCAGCAGCCCCCTGACAACCAACACTGAAGCTTTCTTT
CDR3: CASSPLTTNTEAFF

J: TRBJ1-2
size: NA
V: TRBV11-2
D: NA
DNA: TGTGCCAGCAGCCCAAGTACAGCTAACTATGGCTACACCTTC
CDR3: CASSPSTANYGYTF

J: TRBJ2-2
size: NA
V: TRBV4-1
D: TRBD2
DNA: TGCGCCAGCAGCCAATCGACTAGCTACAACACCGGGGAGCTGTTTTTT
CDR3: CASSQSTSYNTGELFF

J: TRBJ1-4
size: NA
V: TRBV19
D: TRBD1
DNA: TGTGCCAGTATCGCGGACAGGGGTAATGAAAAACTGTTTTTT
CDR3: CASIADRGNEKLFF

J: TRBJ1-1
size: NA
V: TRBV9
D: TRBD1
DNA: TGTGCCAGCAGCGGGACAGGGGGAATACACACTGAAGCTTTCTTT
CDR3: CASSGTGGIHTEAFF

J: TRBJ1-6
size: few
V: TRBV10-3
D: NA
DNA: TGTGCCATCAGTGGACAGCAAAATTCACCCCTCCACTTT
CDR3: CAISGQQNSPLHF

J: TRBJ1-4
size: NA
V: TRBV27
D: TRBD1
DNA: TGTGCCAGCAGTCGACAGGGGGGACTGGCTAATGAAAAACTGTTTTTT
CDR3: CASSRQGGLANEKLFF

J: TRBJ2-7
size: NA
V: TRBV7-9
D: NA
DNA: TGTGCCAGCAGCTTAGAAGAGGTAGTTACGGTCGACATATTC
CDR3: CASSLEEVVTVDIF

J: TRBJ1-5
size: NA
V: TRBV15
D: NA
DNA: TGTGCCACCCAAGGAAGAGGGAATCAGCCCCAGCATTTT
CDR3: CATQGRGNQPQHF